This is a list of T cell receptor beta chains from one sample in a study of shared clonotypes between healthy human individuals. Only in-frame clones appear in the TCRdb table, and some are missing; sequencing was by immunoSEQ multiplex PCR. Seen here are 600,000 to 750,000 clones, about two thirds observed once, and the top ten hold 1.8%. The sequenced sample was memory CD4+ T cells sorted from blood. These receptor sequences come from a woman in her twenties or thirties in good health. The CDR3 runs from the conserved cysteine through the conserved F or W. D genes are given only for firm matches. The size of a clone is reported for some rows only, either as once, few or many, or as a class for expanded clones.

D	J	V	size	CDR3	DNA
TRBD1	TRBJ2-2	TRBV2	-	CASRVQGAQVTGELFF	TGTGCCAGCAGGGTACAGGGGGCCCAAGTCACCGGGGAGCTGTTTTTT
TRBD1	TRBJ1-1	TRBV25-1	few	CASSEPRGEAEAFF	TGTGCCAGCAGTGAACCCAGGGGGGAAGCTGAAGCTTTCTTT
-	TRBJ2-1	TRBV6-1	-	CASASVNEQFF	TGTGCCAGCGCCAGCGTCAATGAGCAGTTCTTC
-	TRBJ2-7	TRBV5-1	few	CASSMSSGHQDEQYF	TGCGCCAGCAGCATGTCTTCGGGACATCAGGACGAGCAGTACTTC
-	TRBJ1-4	TRBV7-9	-	CASSLPPPGEEKLFF	TGTGCCAGCAGCTTACCCCCGCCGGGAGAGGAAAAACTGTTTTTT
-	TRBJ2-1	TRBV28	-	CASSPQGSREQFF	TGTGCCAGCAGTCCCCAGGGATCCCGTGAGCAGTTCTTC
-	TRBJ2-5	TRBV7-8	-	CASSLARTTQETQYF	TGTGCCAGCAGCTTAGCGCGAACTACACAAGAGACCCAGTACTTC
-	TRBJ2-7	TRBV28	many	CASRGRLYEQYF	TGTGCCAGCAGGGGGAGACTCTACGAGCAGTACTTC
-	TRBJ2-1	TRBV2	-	CASRRVYNEQFF	TGTGCCAGCAGAAGAGTGTACAATGAGCAGTTCTTC
TRBD1	TRBJ1-1	TRBV19	once	CASSEQGVLENTEAFF	TGTGCCAGTAGTGAACAGGGGGTTCTCGAGAACACTGAAGCTTTCTTT
TRBD1	TRBJ2-7	TRBV11-2	-	CASSLGGTGSEQYF	TGTGCCAGCAGCTTAGGAGGGACAGGGAGCGAGCAGTACTTC
-	TRBJ2-1	TRBV7-2	few	CASSLGLPEQFF	TGTGCCAGCAGCTTAGGGCTACCCGAGCAGTTCTTC
-	TRBJ2-7	TRBV30	-	CAWTRSGVTYEQYF	TGTGCCTGGACCCGGTCGGGAGTCACCTACGAGCAGTACTTC
TRBD2	TRBJ2-3	TRBV10-3	-	CAISEGGSSDTQYF	TGTGCCATCAGTGAGGGCGGGAGTTCAGATACGCAGTATTTT
-	TRBJ2-5	TRBV7-6	-	CASSPGSTSMQTQYF	TGTGCCAGCAGCCCAGGCTCTACTAGTATGCAGACCCAGTACTTC
TRBD2	TRBJ2-5	TRBV19	-	CASSVAGGQETQYF	TGTGCCAGTAGTGTAGCGGGAGGCCAAGAGACCCAGTACTTC
-	TRBJ2-3	TRBV19	-	CASRKADTQYF	TGTGCCAGTAGAAAGGCCGATACGCAGTATTTT
TRBD1	TRBJ1-2	TRBV28	few	CASRPQGESEGYTF	TGTGCCAGCAGGCCCCAGGGGGAATCGGAAGGCTACACCTTC
-	TRBJ2-3	TRBV6-1	few	CASTSWGARDTQYF	TGTGCCAGCACAAGTTGGGGGGCTCGGGATACGCAGTATTTT
-	TRBJ1-4	TRBV2	-	CASSRQSNEKLFF	TGTGCCAGCAGTCGACAGAGTAATGAAAAACTGTTTTTT
-	TRBJ2-7	TRBV29-1	-	CSVRDNAEQYF	TGCAGCGTGAGGGACAACGCCGAGCAGTACTTC
-	TRBJ2-7	TRBV28	-	CASRSLSGSYEQYF	TGTGCCAGCAGGAGCCTTTCGGGGTCCTACGAGCAGTACTTC
TRBD2	TRBJ2-7	TRBV7-3	-	CASSPPGTRISYEQYF	TGTGCCAGCAGCCCACCCGGGACTAGGATCTCCTACGAGCAGTACTTC
-	TRBJ2-3	TRBV29-1	-	CSVGGTDTQYF	TGCAGCGTTGGGGGGACAGATACGCAGTATTTT
-	TRBJ2-7	TRBV11-2	-	CASSLTGPAGQYF	TGTGCCAGCAGCTTAACGGGACCAGCAGGGCAGTACTTC
TRBD1	TRBJ1-2	TRBV27	-	CASSSYRIGTGDGYTF	TGTGCCAGCAGTTCATACCGAATCGGGACAGGGGACGGCTACACCTTC
-	TRBJ2-1	TRBV28	-	CASSPVGERHNEQFF	TGTGCCAGCAGTCCCGTGGGGGAGAGGCACAATGAGCAGTTCTTC
-	TRBJ1-2	TRBV20-1	few	CSASSGGYTF	TGCAGTGCTAGTAGCGGCGGCTACACCTTC
TRBD1	TRBJ2-2	TRBV6-1	-	CASRPTGAITGELFF	TGTGCCAGCAGGCCCACAGGGGCGATCACCGGGGAGCTGTTTTTT
-	TRBJ1-1	TRBV27	-	CASRRRALDTEAFF	TGTGCCAGCAGACGGCGGGCTCTTGACACTGAAGCTTTCTTT
-	TRBJ1-2	TRBV14	-	CASSQVPSAYGYTF	TGTGCCAGCAGCCAAGTTCCCTCGGCCTATGGCTACACCTTC
-	TRBJ2-7	TRBV21-1	-	CASSKTPPLAGEFYEQYF	TGTGCCAGCAGCAAAACCCCCCCTCTAGCGGGAGAATTCTACGAGCAGTACTTC
-	TRBJ1-1	TRBV28	-	CASRTTDAEAFF	TGTGCCAGCAGGACGACAGACGCTGAAGCTTTCTTT
-	TRBJ1-2	TRBV2	-	CASNFREDGYTF	TGTGCCAGCAATTTCAGGGAGGATGGCTACACCTTC
-	TRBJ1-3	TRBV10-3	few	CAISEPGRRGNTIYF	TGTGCCATCAGTGAGCCAGGGAGGCGTGGAAACACCATATATTTT
TRBD1	TRBJ1-2	TRBV5-1	-	CASSLGSGGQGPSYTF	TGCGCCAGCAGCTTGGGGTCGGGTGGACAGGGGCCCTCCTACACCTTC